This TCR beta chain was retrieved from a study of blood T cell repertoires in COVID-19. Study as a whole: Samples representing acute and convalescent COVID-19 were sourced from the United States, Italy and Spain. T cells, B-cell-depleted T cells, or PBMCs supplied cDNA or gDNA.

The CDR3 has 12 residues. V was pared by 3 bases and J by 4 bases, with 7 bases between. Germline CDR1 and CDR2: WSHSY and SAAADI. The authors' processing: Amplification of reference gene primers was used by the study to estimate nucleated cell counts. The data were produced by immunoSEQ multiplex PCR, yet TCRdb's version contains in-frame clones alone and is incomplete. The V and J calls and clone size come from that table; D and trimming were worked out from the DNA. Of a few hundred thousand clones in the sample, around 89% are singletons; the top ten hold around 0.91%. The TCR was taken from a woman aged 35 to 49 who had recovered from COVID-19. Input material: peripheral blood. The chain is built from TRBV10-2 and TRBJ2-7; D gene uncertain. The CDR3 loop reads CASSDRPYEQYV. The DNA of the CDR3 is TGCGCCAGCAGTGACAGGCCGTACGAGCAGTACGTC.